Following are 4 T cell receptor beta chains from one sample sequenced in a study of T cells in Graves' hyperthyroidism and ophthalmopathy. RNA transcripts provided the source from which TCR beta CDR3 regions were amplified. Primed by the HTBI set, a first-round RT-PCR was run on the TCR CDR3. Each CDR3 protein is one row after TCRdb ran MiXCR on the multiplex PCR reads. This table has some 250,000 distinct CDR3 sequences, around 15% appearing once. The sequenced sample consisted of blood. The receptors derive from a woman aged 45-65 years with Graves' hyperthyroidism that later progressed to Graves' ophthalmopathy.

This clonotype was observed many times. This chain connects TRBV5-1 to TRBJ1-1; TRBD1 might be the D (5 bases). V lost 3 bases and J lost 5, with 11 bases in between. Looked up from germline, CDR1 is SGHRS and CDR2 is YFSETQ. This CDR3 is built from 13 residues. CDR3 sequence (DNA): TGCGCCAGCAGCTCCTGGGGGAGAACTGAAGCTTTCTTT. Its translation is CASSSWGRTEAFF.

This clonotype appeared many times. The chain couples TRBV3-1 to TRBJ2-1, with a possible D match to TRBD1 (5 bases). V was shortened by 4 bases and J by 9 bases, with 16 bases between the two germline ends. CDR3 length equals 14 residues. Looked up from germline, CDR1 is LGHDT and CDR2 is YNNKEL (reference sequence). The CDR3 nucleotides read TGTGCCAGCAGCCGCGGAAGGGCAGGGATTGAGCAGTTCTTC. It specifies CASSRGRAGIEQFF.

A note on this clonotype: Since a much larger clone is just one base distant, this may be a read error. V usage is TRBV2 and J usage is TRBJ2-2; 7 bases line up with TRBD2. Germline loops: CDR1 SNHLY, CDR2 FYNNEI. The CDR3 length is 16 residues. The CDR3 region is CASSHKRDTNTGGLFF. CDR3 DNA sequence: TGTGCCAGCAGTCATAAGCGGGATACGAACACCGGGGGGCTGTTTTTT.

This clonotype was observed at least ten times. The CDR3 bases are TGTGCCAGCAGTCATGAACCCAACTATGGCTACACCTTC. This translates into CASSHEPNYGYTF. The chain recombines TRBV27 with TRBJ1-2, with D hard to call. The CDR3 has 13 residues. Germline assignment: CDR1 MNHEY and CDR2 SMNVEV (reference sequence). Trimming stripped 5 bases from V and 2 bases from J, with 9 bases between.